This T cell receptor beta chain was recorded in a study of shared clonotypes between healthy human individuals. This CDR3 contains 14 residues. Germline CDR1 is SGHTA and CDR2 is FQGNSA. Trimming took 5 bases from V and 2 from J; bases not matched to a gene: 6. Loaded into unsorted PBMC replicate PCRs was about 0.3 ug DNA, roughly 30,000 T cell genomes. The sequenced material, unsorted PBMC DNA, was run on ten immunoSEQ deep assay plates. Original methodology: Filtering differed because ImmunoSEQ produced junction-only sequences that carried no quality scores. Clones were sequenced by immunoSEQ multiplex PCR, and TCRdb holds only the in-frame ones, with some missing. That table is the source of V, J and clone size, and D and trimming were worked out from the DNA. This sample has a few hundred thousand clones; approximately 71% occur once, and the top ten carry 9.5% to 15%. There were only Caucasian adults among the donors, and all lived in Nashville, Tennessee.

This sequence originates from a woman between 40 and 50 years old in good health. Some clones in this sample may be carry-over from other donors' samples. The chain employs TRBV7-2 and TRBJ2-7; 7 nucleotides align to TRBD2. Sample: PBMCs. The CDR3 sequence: CASSPNAGAYEQYF. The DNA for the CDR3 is TGTGCCAGCAGCCCGAACGCGGGGGCCTACGAGCAGTACTTC.